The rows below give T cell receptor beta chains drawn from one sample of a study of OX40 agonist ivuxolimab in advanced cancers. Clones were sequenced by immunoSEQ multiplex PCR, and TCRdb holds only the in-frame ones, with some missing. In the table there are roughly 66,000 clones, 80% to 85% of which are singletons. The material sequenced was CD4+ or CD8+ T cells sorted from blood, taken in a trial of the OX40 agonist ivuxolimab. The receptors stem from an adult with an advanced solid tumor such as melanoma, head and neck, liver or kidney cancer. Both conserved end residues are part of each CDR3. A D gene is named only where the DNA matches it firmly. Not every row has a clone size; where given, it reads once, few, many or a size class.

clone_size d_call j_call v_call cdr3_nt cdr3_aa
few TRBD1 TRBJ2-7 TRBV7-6 TGTGCCAGCAGCTTAGGGGGCCAGGGGGCTTACGAGCAGTACTTC CASSLGGQGAYEQYF
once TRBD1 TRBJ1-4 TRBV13 TGTGCCAGCAGCTATACAGGGGCCCGGAGACTGTTTTTT CASSYTGARRLFF
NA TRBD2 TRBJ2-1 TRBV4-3 TGCGCCAGCAGCCGGTATCTAGCGGGAGTCTCCTACAATGAGCAGTTCTTC CASSRYLAGVSYNEQFF
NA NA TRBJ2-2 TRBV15 TGTGCCACCAGCAGAGATCTGGGAACGAACACCGGGGAGCTGTTTTTT CATSRDLGTNTGELFF
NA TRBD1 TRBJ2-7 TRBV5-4 TGTGCCAGCAGCCAGGGACAGTGGTCCTACGAGCAGTACTTC CASSQGQWSYEQYF
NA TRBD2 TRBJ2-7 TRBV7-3 TGTGCCAGCAGCTCCCGACTAGCGGGCTTCTCTGAGCAGTACTTC CASSSRLAGFSEQYF
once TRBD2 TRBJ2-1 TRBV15 TGTGCCACCAGGCGGGAGGAATCCTACAATGAGCAGTTCTTC CATRREESYNEQFF
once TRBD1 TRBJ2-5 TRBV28 TGTGCCAGCAGTTTCGGTGGACAGGGTGGGACCCAGTACTTC CASSFGGQGGTQYF
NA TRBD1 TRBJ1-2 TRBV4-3 TGCGCCAGCAGCCAAGACCACCGACAGGGTTCCTATGGCTACACCTTC CASSQDHRQGSYGYTF
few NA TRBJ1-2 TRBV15 TGTGCCACCAGCAGAGATGGGGGACGGTATGGCTACACCTTC CATSRDGGRYGYTF
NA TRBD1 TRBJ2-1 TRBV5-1 TGCGCCAGCAGTTTCCTGGACAGGGACCTCAATGAGCAGTTCTTC CASSFLDRDLNEQFF
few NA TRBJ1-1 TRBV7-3 TGTGCCAGCAGCTTATATGGTTCCCCTGGGAGTGAAGCTTTCTTT CASSLYGSPGSEAFF
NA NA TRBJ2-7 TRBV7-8 TGTGCCAGCAGCCCCCCGAGAGGTGACGAGCAGTACTTC CASSPPRGDEQYF
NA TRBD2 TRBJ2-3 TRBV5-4 TGTGCCAGCAGCTTGGCCGGGACTAGCACCACAGATACGCAGTATTTT CASSLAGTSTTDTQYF
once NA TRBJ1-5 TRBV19 TGTGCCAGTAGTATTGTTGTCAATCAGCCCCAGCATTTT CASSIVVNQPQHF
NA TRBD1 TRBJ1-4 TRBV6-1 TGTGCCAGCAGTGTAAGGACAGGGTCTAATGAAAAACTGTTTTTT CASSVRTGSNEKLFF
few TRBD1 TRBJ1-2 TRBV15 TGTGCCACCAGCAGACCGGGGACAGGGGTCGGAGGCTACACCTTC CATSRPGTGVGGYTF
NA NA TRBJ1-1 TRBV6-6 TGTGCCAGCAGTTACTCGAAACTCGCGAACACTGAAGCTTTCTTT CASSYSKLANTEAFF
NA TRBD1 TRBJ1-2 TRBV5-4 TGTGCCAGCAGCTCACAGGGGCCGAGGGGCTACACCTTC CASSSQGPRGYTF
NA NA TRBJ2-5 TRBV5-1 TGCGCCAGCAGCCATGGAGGGCGGGAGACCCAGTACTTC CASSHGGRETQYF
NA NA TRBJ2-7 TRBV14 TGTGCCAGCAGCCAAGATGCTCGCCACTCCGCCTACGAGCAGTACTTC CASSQDARHSAYEQYF
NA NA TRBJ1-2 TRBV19 TGTGCCAGTAGTATTTCCCTTGGCTACACCTTC CASSISLGYTF
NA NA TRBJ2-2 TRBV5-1 TGCGCCAGCAGCTTGGGTCCCCAGGGGTCAGGTTTTGCCGGGGAGCTGTTTTTT CASSLGPQGSGFAGELFF
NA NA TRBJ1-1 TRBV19 TGTGCCAGTAGTCCGCTGGGAATGAACACTGAAGCTTTCTTT CASSPLGMNTEAFF
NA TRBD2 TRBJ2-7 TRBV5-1 TGCGCCAGTAGTCCCCCCCCCAGCGGGAGTACCGAGCAGTACTTC CASSPPPSGSTEQYF
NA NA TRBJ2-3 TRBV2 TGTGCCAGCAGTGAAACGAGAGGGCCCACAGATACGCAGTATTTT CASSETRGPTDTQYF
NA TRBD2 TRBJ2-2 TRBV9 TGTGCCAGCAGCACGGGACTAGCGGGAGCCCCGGGGACCGGGGAGCTGTTTTTT CASSTGLAGAPGTGELFF
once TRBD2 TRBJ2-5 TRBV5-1 TGCGCCAGCAGCTTACAGGGAGCTCGGCGGGAGGGAGAGACCCAGTACTTC CASSLQGARREGETQYF
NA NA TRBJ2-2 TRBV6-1 TGTGCCAGCAGGATTACAGAAATCACCGGGGAGCTGTTTTTT CASRITEITGELFF
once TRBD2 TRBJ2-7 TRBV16 TGTGCCAGCAGCCACCCCGGGACTAGCGGGAACTACGAGCAGTACTTC CASSHPGTSGNYEQYF
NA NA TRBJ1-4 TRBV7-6 TGTGCCAGCAGCTTAGCGGAAAACGAAAAACTGTTTTTT CASSLAENEKLFF
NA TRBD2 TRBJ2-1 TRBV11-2 TGTGCCAGCAGTATTAGCGGGCCTTCCTACAATGAGCAGTTCTTC CASSISGPSYNEQFF
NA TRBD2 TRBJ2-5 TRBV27 TGTGCCAGCAGTAACCCGAGCGGGAGGGCCGGAGAGACCCAGTACTTC CASSNPSGRAGETQYF
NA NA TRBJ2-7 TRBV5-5 TGTGCCAGCAGCTTGGCCAGGGACTACGAGCAGTACTTC CASSLARDYEQYF
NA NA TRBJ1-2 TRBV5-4 TGTGCCAGCAGCTGGTCGGGGAGCTATGGCTACACCTTC CASSWSGSYGYTF
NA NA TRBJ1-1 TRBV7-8 TGTGCCAGCAGGCGAGTGGAGGGAGGCACCGAAGCTTTCTTT CASRRVEGGTEAFF